This is a list of T cell receptor beta chains from one sample in a study of cytomegalovirus exposure and HLA in healthy donors. Produced via immunoSEQ multiplex PCR; TCRdb's table is partial and in-frame only. The sample holds approximately 130,000 clones; 70% to 85% are singletons and the top ten take 5.8%. Sequenced: PBMCs. The receptors stem from a man younger than 35 in good health and CMV-seropositive. The CDR3 runs from the conserved cysteine through the conserved F or W. The D gene is left open where the match is weak. A row's size may be missing; if present it is once, few, many or a size class.

V: TRBV6-5; J: TRBJ2-3; size: few; D: NA; CDR3: CASSSQGIGGTDTQYF; DNA: TGTGCCAGCAGTTCTCAAGGGATAGGGGGCACAGATACGCAGTATTTT
V: TRBV5-1; J: TRBJ2-2; size: NA; D: NA; CDR3: CASSLEGWGTGELFF; DNA: TGCGCCAGCAGCTTGGAGGGGTGGGGCACCGGGGAGCTGTTTTTT
V: TRBV5-1; J: TRBJ1-1; size: NA; D: TRBD1; CDR3: CASSNPPGQGMTEAFF; DNA: TGCGCCAGCAGTAACCCTCCGGGACAGGGAATGACTGAAGCTTTCTTT
V: TRBV18; J: TRBJ1-5; size: NA; D: NA; CDR3: CASSPQPQLGNQPQHF; DNA: TGTGCCAGCTCACCACAACCGCAACTGGGCAATCAGCCCCAGCATTTT
V: TRBV4-1; J: TRBJ2-2; size: NA; D: TRBD2; CDR3: CASSQDLAGGMAGELFF; DNA: TGCGCCAGCAGCCAAGATCTAGCGGGGGGTATGGCCGGGGAGCTGTTTTTT
V: TRBV27; J: TRBJ2-1; size: NA; D: TRBD2; CDR3: CASRRQGLAGVGEQFF; DNA: TGTGCCAGCAGGAGACAGGGACTAGCGGGAGTGGGTGAGCAGTTCTTC
V: TRBV5-6; J: TRBJ1-4; size: few; D: NA; CDR3: CASSDDYNEKLFF; DNA: TGTGCCAGCAGCGACGACTACAATGAAAAACTGTTTTTT
V: TRBV5-1; J: TRBJ2-2; size: NA; D: NA; CDR3: CASSKGRIDTGELFF; DNA: TGCGCCAGCAGCAAGGGGCGCATTGACACCGGGGAGCTGTTTTTT
V: TRBV5-4; J: TRBJ1-1; size: NA; D: TRBD1; CDR3: CASRDTGGQNTEAFF; DNA: TGTGCCAGCAGAGATACAGGGGGGCAGAACACTGAAGCTTTCTTT
V: TRBV18; J: TRBJ2-5; size: NA; D: TRBD1; CDR3: CASSPPGQRFSETQYF; DNA: TGTGCCAGCTCACCTCCGGGACAGAGATTTTCAGAGACCCAGTACTTC
V: TRBV6-1; J: TRBJ2-7; size: once; D: NA; CDR3: CASSRGAIAYEQYF; DNA: TGTGCCAGCAGCAGGGGGGCTATAGCCTACGAGCAGTACTTC
V: TRBV2; J: TRBJ1-2; size: NA; D: NA; CDR3: CASKGGVPGYTF; DNA: TGTGCCAGCAAAGGGGGAGTTCCTGGCTACACCTTC
V: TRBV9; J: TRBJ2-5; size: NA; D: TRBD2; CDR3: CASSVASGSKQETQYF; DNA: TGTGCCAGCAGCGTAGCTAGCGGGAGCAAACAAGAGACCCAGTACTTC
V: TRBV27; J: TRBJ1-5; size: NA; D: NA; CDR3: CASSKGTKSNQPQHF; DNA: TGTGCCAGCAGTAAAGGGACAAAGAGTAATCAGCCCCAGCATTTT
V: TRBV16; J: TRBJ1-1; size: NA; D: NA; CDR3: CASSQSGTPLNTEAFF; DNA: TGTGCCAGCAGCCAATCCGGGACACCGTTGAACACTGAAGCTTTCTTT
V: TRBV28; J: TRBJ1-2; size: NA; D: TRBD1; CDR3: CASSSQGRNYGYTF; DNA: TGTGCCAGCAGTTCACAGGGGAGAAACTATGGCTACACCTTC
V: TRBV27; J: TRBJ2-7; size: NA; D: TRBD2; CDR3: CASSPSGYEQYF; DNA: TGTGCCAGCAGTCCTAGCGGCTACGAGCAGTACTTC
V: TRBV9; J: TRBJ1-6; size: NA; D: NA; CDR3: CASSVVGAGDSPLHF; DNA: TGTGCCAGCAGCGTAGTAGGGGCGGGAGATTCACCCCTCCACTTT
V: TRBV11-2; J: TRBJ1-1; size: NA; D: NA; CDR3: CASSLVGQGEAFF; DNA: TGTGCCAGCAGCTTAGTCGGCCAGGGGGAAGCTTTCTTT
V: TRBV5-6; J: TRBJ1-2; size: NA; D: NA; CDR3: CASSLSPGSNYGYTF; DNA: TGTGCCAGCAGCTTGTCGCCAGGATCTAACTATGGCTACACCTTC
V: TRBV9; J: TRBJ2-1; size: NA; D: TRBD2; CDR3: CASSVSGISYNEQFF; DNA: TGTGCCAGCAGCGTCAGCGGGATTTCCTACAATGAGCAGTTCTTC
V: TRBV6-5; J: TRBJ2-1; size: NA; D: TRBD2; CDR3: CASSQLGLAERRKFF; DNA: TGTGCCAGCAGCCAACTGGGACTAGCGGAGAGGAGGAAGTTCTTC
V: TRBV6-5; J: TRBJ2-6; size: NA; D: NA; CDR3: CASRRSSGANVLTF; DNA: TGTGCCAGCAGGCGAAGCTCTGGGGCCAACGTCCTGACTTTC
V: TRBV6-5; J: TRBJ1-1; size: NA; D: NA; CDR3: CASSPWGVNTEAFF; DNA: TGTGCCAGCAGCCCCTGGGGGGTGAACACTGAAGCTTTCTTT
V: TRBV9; J: TRBJ2-7; size: NA; D: NA; CDR3: CASSARGTAAAYEQYF; DNA: TGTGCCAGCAGCGCCCGAGGGACTGCCGCCGCCTACGAGCAGTACTTC
V: TRBV4-1; J: TRBJ2-1; size: NA; D: NA; CDR3: CASSQGAGSTGQFF; DNA: TGCGCCAGCAGCCAAGGGGCGGGCTCTACGGGGCAGTTCTTC
V: TRBV29-1; J: TRBJ2-5; size: few; D: NA; CDR3: CSVEETNRERETQYF; DNA: TGCAGCGTTGAAGAAACGAATAGGGAGAGAGAGACCCAGTACTTC
V: TRBV25-1; J: TRBJ2-1; size: NA; D: NA; CDR3: CASSGLTRSHEQFF; DNA: TGTGCCAGCAGTGGCTTAACTAGATCCCATGAGCAGTTCTTC
V: TRBV19; J: TRBJ1-1; size: NA; D: NA; CDR3: CASSIRQVVSTEAFF; DNA: TGTGCCAGTAGTATAAGACAGGTAGTAAGCACTGAAGCTTTCTTT